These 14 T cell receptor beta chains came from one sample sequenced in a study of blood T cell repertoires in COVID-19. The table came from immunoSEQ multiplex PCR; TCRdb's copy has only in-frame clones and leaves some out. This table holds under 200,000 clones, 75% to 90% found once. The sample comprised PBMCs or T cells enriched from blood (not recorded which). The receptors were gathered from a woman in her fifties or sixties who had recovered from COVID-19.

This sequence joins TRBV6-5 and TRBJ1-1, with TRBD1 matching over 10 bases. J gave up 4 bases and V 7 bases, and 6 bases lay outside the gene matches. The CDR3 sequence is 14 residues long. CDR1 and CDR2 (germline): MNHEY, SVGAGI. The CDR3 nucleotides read TGTGCCAGCACCCAGACAGGGGGCCTCACTGAAGCTTTCTTT. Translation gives CASTQTGGLTEAFF.

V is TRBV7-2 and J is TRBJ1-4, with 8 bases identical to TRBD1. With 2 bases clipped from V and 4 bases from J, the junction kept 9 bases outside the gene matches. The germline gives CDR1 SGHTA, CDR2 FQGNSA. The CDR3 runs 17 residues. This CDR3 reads CASSLMGRGRFNEKLFF. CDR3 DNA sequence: TGTGCCAGCAGCTTAATGGGCAGGGGGCGATTTAATGAAAAACTGTTTTTT.

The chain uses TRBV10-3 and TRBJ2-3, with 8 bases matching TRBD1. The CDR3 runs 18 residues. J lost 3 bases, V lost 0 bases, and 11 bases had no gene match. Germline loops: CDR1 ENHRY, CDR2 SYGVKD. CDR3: CAISESVVTGASTDTQYF. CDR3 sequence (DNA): TGTGCCATCAGTGAGTCGGTTGTGACAGGGGCCTCGACAGATACGCAGTATTTT.

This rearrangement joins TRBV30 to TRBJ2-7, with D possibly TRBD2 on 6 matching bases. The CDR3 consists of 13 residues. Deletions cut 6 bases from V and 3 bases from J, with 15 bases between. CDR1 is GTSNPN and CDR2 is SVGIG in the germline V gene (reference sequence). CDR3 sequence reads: CACSGDLRYEQYF. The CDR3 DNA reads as TGTGCCTGTTCGGGAGACCTGCGCTACGAGCAGTACTTC. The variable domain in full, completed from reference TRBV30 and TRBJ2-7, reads SQTIHQWPATLVQPVGSPLSLECTVEGTSNPNLYWYRQAAGRGLQLLFYSVGIGQISSEVPQNLSASRPQDRQFILSSKKLLLSDSGFYLCACSGDLRYEQYFGPGTRLTVT.

CDR3: CASSLGPANTEAFF. As DNA, the CDR3 is TGTGCCAGCAGCTTGGGGCCCGCGAACACTGAAGCTTTCTTT. The chain is built from TRBV5-6 and TRBJ1-1; D gene uncertain. V lost 0 bases and J lost 1, with 7 bases in between. CDR3 length equals 14 residues. In germline, CDR1 is SGHDT, CDR2 YYEEEE.

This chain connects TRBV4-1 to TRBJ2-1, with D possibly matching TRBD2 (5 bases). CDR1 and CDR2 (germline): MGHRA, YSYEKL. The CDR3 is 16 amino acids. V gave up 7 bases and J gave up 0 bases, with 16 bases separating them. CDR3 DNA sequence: TGCGCCAGCACCGGACGAGGGCAGAGCTCCTACAATGAGCAGTTCTTC. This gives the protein CASTGRGQSSYNEQFF.

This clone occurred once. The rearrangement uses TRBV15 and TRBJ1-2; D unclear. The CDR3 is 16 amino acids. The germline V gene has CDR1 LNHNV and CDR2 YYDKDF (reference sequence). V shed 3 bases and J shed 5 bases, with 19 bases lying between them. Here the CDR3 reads CATSSPSALDSYGYTF. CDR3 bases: TGTGCCACCAGCAGCCCCTCCGCCTTAGACTCGTATGGCTACACCTTC.

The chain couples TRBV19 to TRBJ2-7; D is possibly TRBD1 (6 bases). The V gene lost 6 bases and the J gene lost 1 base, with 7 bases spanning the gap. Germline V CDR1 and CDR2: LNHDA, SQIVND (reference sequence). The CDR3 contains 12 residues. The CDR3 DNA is TGTGCCAGTAGGGGACATTCCTACGAGCAGTACTTC. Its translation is CASRGHSYEQYF.

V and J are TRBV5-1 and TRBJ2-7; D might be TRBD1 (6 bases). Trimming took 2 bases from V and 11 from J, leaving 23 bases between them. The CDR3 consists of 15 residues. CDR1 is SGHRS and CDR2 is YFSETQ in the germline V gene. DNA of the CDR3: TGCGCCAGCAGCTTAAACACAGGGCTATTCGAGCAGGAGTACTTC. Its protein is CASSLNTGLFEQEYF. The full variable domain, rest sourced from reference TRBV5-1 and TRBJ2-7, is KAGVTQTPRYLIKTRGQQVTLSCSPISGHRSVSWYQQTPGQGLQFLFEYFSETQRNKGNFPGRFSGRQFSNSRSEMNVSTLELGDSALYLCASSLNTGLFEQEYFGPGTRLTVT.

CDR3 sequence reads: CASSLDGPDTEAFF. The CDR3 bases are TGTGCCAGCAGCTTAGATGGGCCAGACACTGAAGCTTTCTTT. The rearrangement links TRBV11-2 to TRBJ1-1; no reliable D call. Germline V CDR1 and CDR2: SGHAT, FQNNGV. The CDR3 loop spans 14 amino acids. V gave up 0 bases and J gave up 3 bases, with 8 bases separating them. Looking up the rest from reference TRBV11-2 and TRBJ1-1 gives the full variable domain: EAGVAQSPRYKIIEKRQSVAFWCNPISGHATLYWYQQILGQGPKLLIQFQNNGVVDDSQLPKDRFSAERLKGVDSTLKIQPAKLEDSAVYLCASSLDGPDTEAFFGQGTRLTVV.

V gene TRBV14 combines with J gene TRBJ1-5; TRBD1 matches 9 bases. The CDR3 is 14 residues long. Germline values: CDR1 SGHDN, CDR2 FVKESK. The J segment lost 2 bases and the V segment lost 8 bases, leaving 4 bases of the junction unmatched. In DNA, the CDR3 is TGTGCCAGCGGGGGACAGGGAGGCAATCAGCCCCAGCATTTT. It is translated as CASGGQGGNQPQHF.

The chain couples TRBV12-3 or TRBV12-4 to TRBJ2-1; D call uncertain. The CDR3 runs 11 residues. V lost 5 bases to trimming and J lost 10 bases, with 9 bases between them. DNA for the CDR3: TGTGCCAGCAGTCCGTTACGGGAGCAGTTCTTC. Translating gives CASSPLREQFF.

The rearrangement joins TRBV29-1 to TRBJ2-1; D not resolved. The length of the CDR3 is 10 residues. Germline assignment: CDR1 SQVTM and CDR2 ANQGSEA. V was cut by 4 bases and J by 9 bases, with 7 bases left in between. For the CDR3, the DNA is TGCAGCGTTGGGCAGTTTGAGCAGTTCTTC. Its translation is CSVGQFEQFF.

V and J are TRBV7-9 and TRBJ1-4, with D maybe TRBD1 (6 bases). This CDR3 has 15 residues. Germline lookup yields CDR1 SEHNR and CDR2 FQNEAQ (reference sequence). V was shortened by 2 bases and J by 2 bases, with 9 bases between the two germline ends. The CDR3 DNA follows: TGTGCCAGCAGCTTATTGGGGGCTACTAATGAAAAACTGTTTTTT. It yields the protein CASSLLGATNEKLFF.